These T cell receptor beta chains were read from a single sample in a study of PD-1 blockade in mismatch repair-deficient tumors. Clones were read by immunoSEQ multiplex PCR, and TCRdb kept only the in-frame ones, dropping some. The profile covers tens of thousands of clones, with over 70% appearing a single time and around 0.98% taken by the ten largest. The sample consisted of PBMCs, taken about 40 weeks after starting pembrolizumab. The receptors were sampled from an adult with mismatch repair-deficient cancer. The CDR3 runs from the conserved cysteine through the conserved F or W. The D gene is left open where the match is weak. Clone size is not always given. Where it is, it says once, few, many or a class for expanded clones.

TRBD1,TRBJ1-6,TRBV30,.,TGTGCCTGGAGTTCCGGGACAGGGGGGACGAATTCACCCCTCCACTTT,CAWSSGTGGTNSPLHF
.,TRBJ1-5,TRBV6-5,.,TGTGCCAGCAGGAGGGGGTCAAGTCAGCCCCAGCATTTT,CASRRGSSQPQHF
TRBD1,TRBJ2-7,TRBV19,once,TGTGCCAGTAGTGAGGGGACAGGGCTCGAGCAGTACTTC,CASSEGTGLEQYF
TRBD1,TRBJ1-3,TRBV10-3,.,TGTGCCATCAGTGACGGACAGGGGGCTCTTGGAAACACCATATATTTT,CAISDGQGALGNTIYF
.,TRBJ2-4,TRBV18,.,TGTGCCAGCTCACCACAGAGGTCCGAAAACATTCAGTACTTC,CASSPQRSENIQYF
.,TRBJ2-5,TRBV6-5,.,TGTGCCAGCAGTTCGGAGGGAATACAGGAGACCCAGTACTTC,CASSSEGIQETQYF
.,TRBJ2-5,TRBV4-2,once,TGTGCCAGCAGCCAAGATGGCGGGCGCAAGGCCCAGTACTTC,CASSQDGGRKAQYF
.,TRBJ1-2,TRBV28,.,TGTGCCAGCAGATCGACAGGACCTAACTATGGCTACACCTTC,CASRSTGPNYGYTF
TRBD2,TRBJ2-5,TRBV28,.,TGTGCCAGCAGTCCTGGAGGACTAGCGGGAGGCCAAGAGACCCAGTACTTC,CASSPGGLAGGQETQYF
.,TRBJ2-2,TRBV28,.,TGTGCCAGCAGTTTCCCTTGGGGGCGGGCCGCGAACACCGGGGAGCTGTTTTTT,CASSFPWGRAANTGELFF
.,TRBJ2-7,TRBV5-5,few,TGTGCCAGCAGCTGGGGGGGCGGGACTTCCCGCTACGAGCAGTACTTC,CASSWGGGTSRYEQYF
TRBD2,TRBJ2-3,TRBV14,.,TGTGCCAGCAGACCGCCTAGTAGCGGGAGTCTGAACACAGATACGCAGTATTTT,CASRPPSSGSLNTDTQYF
.,TRBJ1-1,TRBV28,.,TGTGCCAGCAGGACAGGTAACACTGAAGCTTTCTTT,CASRTGNTEAFF
.,TRBJ1-2,TRBV29-1,.,TGCAGCGCCCGGGACACCTATGGCTACACCTTC,CSARDTYGYTF
TRBD2,TRBJ2-7,TRBV5-8,once,TGTGCCAGCGAGCCGGGAGGGGCCTACGAGCAGTACTTC,CASEPGGAYEQYF
TRBD2,TRBJ2-7,TRBV28,few,TGTGCCAGCAGTTTGGGACTAGCGGGAGCCTACGAGCAGTACTTC,CASSLGLAGAYEQYF
TRBD2,TRBJ2-1,TRBV19,.,TGTGCCAGTAGGGCTAGCGGGAGGGCGGGATACAATGAGCAGTTCTTC,CASRASGRAGYNEQFF
.,TRBJ1-6,TRBV19,.,TGTGCCAGTAGGGGCATCGCAAGCTCCTATAATTCACCCCTCCACTTT,CASRGIASSYNSPLHF
TRBD1,TRBJ1-1,TRBV28,.,TGTGCCAGCAGTCCGTGGGACAGCCCATCGAACACTGAAGCTTTCTTT,CASSPWDSPSNTEAFF
.,TRBJ1-3,TRBV6-1,once,TGTGCCAGCAGTTTACAGGACCAATCTGGAAACACCATATATTTT,CASSLQDQSGNTIYF